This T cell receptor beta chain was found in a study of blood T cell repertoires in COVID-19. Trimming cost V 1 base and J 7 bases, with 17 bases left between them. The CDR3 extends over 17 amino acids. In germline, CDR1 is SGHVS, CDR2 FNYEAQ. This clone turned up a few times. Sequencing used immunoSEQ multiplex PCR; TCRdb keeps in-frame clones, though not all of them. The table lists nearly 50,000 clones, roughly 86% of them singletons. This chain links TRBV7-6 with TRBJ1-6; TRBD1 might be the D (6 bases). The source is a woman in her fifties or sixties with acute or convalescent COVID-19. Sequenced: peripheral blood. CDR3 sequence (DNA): TGTGCCAGCAGCTTAGACGCGGGGGGACAATCGAATTCACCCCTCCACTTT. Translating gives CASSLDAGGQSNSPLHF. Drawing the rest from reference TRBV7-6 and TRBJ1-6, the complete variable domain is GAGVSQSPRYKVTKRGQDVALRCDPISGHVSLYWYRQALGQGPEFLTYFNYEAQQDKSGLPNDRFSAERPEGSISTLTIQRTEQRDSAMYRCASSLDAGGQSNSPLHFGNGTRLTVT.